What follows describes a single T cell receptor beta chain. Sequencing used immunoSEQ v3. Libraries were prepared by immunoSEQ multiplex PCR; TCRdb keeps only in-frame clonotypes and omits some of them. Of roughly 57,000 clones in the sample, 81% were seen once. These data belong to a study of TIL therapy for anti-PD-1-resistant metastatic lung cancer. There are 15 residues in the CDR3. V was pared by 5 bases and J by 2 bases, with 11 bases between. The germline gives CDR1 KGHDR, CDR2 SFDVKD. Time point given: pre-treatment sample, taken before nivolumab and TIL therapy. The sequenced sample was blood, obtained at baseline. This receptor was taken from a person aged 25 to 79 with non-small cell lung cancer. The chain carries TRBV24-1 and TRBJ1-4, with a weak D call TRBD1 (5 bases). CDR3 sequence: CATSGAGGTNEKLFF. The CDR3 coding sequence is TGTGCCACCAGTGGCGCGGGGGGGACTAATGAAAAACTGTTTTTT.